This TCR beta chain was captured in a study of beta chain features in type 1 diabetes. Staining for CD45RO/CCR7/CD25/CD127/CD95/CD27 allowed sorting of CD4+ naive, central memory, regulatory and stem cell-like memory cells. Broader study findings: Across patients, naive, central memory and Treg TCRB repertoires exhibited apparently greater similarity than was observed across healthy donors. Type 1 diabetes patients had moderately but significantly shorter TCRB CDR3s in all four CD4+ subsets. In patients and controls equally, PCR might favor templates that are shorter.

Notes on this clone: Its antigen is still unknown.

CDR1 is LNHNV and CDR2 is YYDKDF in the germline V gene (reference sequence). The CDR3 is 16 residues long. V lost 2 bases to trimming and J lost 7 bases; unmatched junction nucleotides: 8. The authors reverse transcribed all of the isolated RNA, so sequencing captured expressed TCRB transcripts. TCRdb's table, derived via immunoSEQ multiplex PCR, lists solely in-frame clones and lacks some. The data hold about 330,000 clones, with approximately 11% observed a single time. Specimen: naive CD4+ T cells from blood. The chain carries TRBV15 and TRBJ2-2; TRBD2 aligns across 9 bases. This sequence was found in a young woman in good health. The CDR3 here is CATSRTRAGGGGELFF. The CDR3 bases are TGTGCCACCAGCAGAACTAGAGCGGGAGGCGGCGGGGAGCTGTTTTTT.